This T cell receptor (beta chain) was found in a study of technical replicates of blood from a few donors. TCRdb's table, derived via immunoSEQ multiplex PCR, lists solely in-frame clones and lacks some. The table lists around 73,000 clones, approximately 90% of them singletons. This CDR3 has 13 residues. In germline, CDR1 is SGHNT, CDR2 YYREEE (reference sequence). Trimming took 5 bases from V and 10 from J, leaving 13 bases between them. Material: PBMCs. The rearrangement links TRBV5-4 to TRBJ1-6; D is uncertain. The TCR sequence derives from a human donor in good health. Some clones in this sample may be carry-over from other donors' samples. CDR3 in amino acids: CASRENTGSPLHF. The CDR3 coding sequence is TGTGCCAGCAGGGAAAACACGGGGTCACCCCTCCACTTT.